This T cell receptor beta chain is from a study of blood T cell repertoires in COVID-19. Using immunoSEQ multiplex PCR, the repertoire was profiled, and TCRdb retains in-frame clones only, with some absent. Counted here are about 410,000 clones, 80% to 90% occurring once; the ten biggest clones make up roughly 1.4%. This CDR3 has 13 amino acids. Trimming took 3 bases from V and 8 from J, leaving 8 bases between them. Germline CDR1 is MGHDK and CDR2 is SYGVNS. The receptor's source is a woman in her twenties or thirties with active or convalescent COVID-19. The source material was peripheral blood. The chain recombines TRBV25-1 with TRBJ1-6; D call uncertain. DNA of the CDR3: TGTGCCAGCAGTGAGTTGAGTCATTCACCCCTCCACTTT. This translates into CASSELSHSPLHF.